One and the same sample provided the 21 T cell receptor beta chains below, sequenced in a study of regulatory T cells in long-lasting Graves disease. Time point specified: newly diagnosed GD, antithyroid drugs for less than 3 months. RNA isolated from PBMCs was used to make the TCR library. To make TCR beta libraries, researchers used iRepertoire HTBI primers and Arm-PCR of CDR3 regions. TCRdb re-called the multiplex PCR reads with MiXCR, one entry per CDR3 protein. The sample yields some 500,000 distinct CDR3 sequences, about 16% seen once. These data were likewise used in another study, on T cells in Graves' hyperthyroidism and ophthalmopathy.

This material consisted of peripheral blood mononuclear cells (PBMCs), taken at new diagnosis, from a patient treated with antithyroid drugs. The source of these receptors is a woman aged 35-65 years with Graves disease.

This clonotype has a handful of counts. The chain links TRBV19 to TRBJ2-6; D is unresolved. The CDR3 totals 15 residues. Per the germline V gene, CDR1 is LNHDA and CDR2 is SQIVND (reference sequence). The ends were cut back, 3 bases at V and 2 bases at J, with 8 bases in the middle. The CDR3 bases are TGTGCCAGTAGTATTGGAGAGGCTGGGGCCAACGTCCTGACTTTC. Amino acids: CASSIGEAGANVLTF.

In its sample, this clonotype was seen many times. V gene TRBV5-6 combines with J gene TRBJ1-5; D may be TRBD1 (5 bases). Germline values: CDR1 SGHDT, CDR2 YYEEEE. The CDR3 covers 14 residues. Trimming removed 2 bases at V and 7 bases at J, with 13 bases between. CDR3 coding DNA: TGTGCCAGCAGCTTTGGAGGGGAGGAGCAGCCCCAGCATTTT. Protein: CASSFGGEEQPQHF.

The gene calls are TRBV12-3 or TRBV12-4 and TRBJ2-3, with 8 bases that match TRBD1. V was clipped by 4 bases and J by 4 bases; unmatched bases: 7. The CDR3 has 15 residues. Written as DNA, the CDR3 is TGTGCCAGCAGTTCACAGGGGGATAATGCAGATACGCAGTATTTT. Amino acid sequence: CASSSQGDNADTQYF.

In its sample, this clonotype was seen a few times. The chain links TRBV5-1 to TRBJ2-7; 9 bases fit TRBD1. CDR3 length equals 15 residues. From germline, CDR1 is SGHRS and CDR2 YFSETQ. V lost 4 bases to trimming and J lost 5 bases; unmatched junction nucleotides: 10. The DNA for the CDR3 is TGCGCCAGCAGCCTCTTACAGGGGGCGACGGACGAGCAGTACTTC. It yields the protein CASSLLQGATDEQYF. The whole variable domain, remainder taken from reference TRBV5-1 and TRBJ2-7, is KAGVTQTPRYLIKTRGQQVTLSCSPISGHRSVSWYQQTPGQGLQFLFEYFSETQRNKGNFPGRFSGRQFSNSRSEMNVSTLELGDSALYLCASSLLQGATDEQYFGPGTRLTVT.

This clonotype showed up many times. This chain joins TRBV4-1 and TRBJ1-5; 7 bases agree with TRBD1. Germline CDR1 reads MGHRA; CDR2 reads YSYEKL. The CDR3 has 16 residues. V shed 1 base and J 2 bases; nucleotides not matched to a gene: 5. CDR3 sequence: CASSQGQGGGNQPQHF. The CDR3 DNA reads as TGCGCCAGCAGCCAAGGACAGGGTGGGGGCAATCAGCCCCAGCATTTT.

This clonotype has just a few counts. The chain carries TRBV5-4 and TRBJ2-1; D not resolved. The germline V and J ends were trimmed by 3 bases and 6 bases, with 10 bases remaining between them. In germline, CDR1 is SGHNT, CDR2 YYREEE (reference sequence). The CDR3 runs to 13 residues. The CDR3 loop is CASSYQSFNEQFF. For the CDR3, the DNA is TGTGCCAGCAGCTACCAATCGTTCAATGAGCAGTTCTTC.

This clonotype was counted only a few times. The chain has TRBV3-1 and TRBJ2-5; no firm D call. CDR1 is LGHDT and CDR2 is YNNKEL in the germline V gene (reference sequence). This CDR3 region has 16 residues. V was pared by 0 bases and J by 2 bases, with 13 bases between. DNA of the CDR3: TGTGCCAGCAGCCAAGATATGCAGGTGGGACAAGAGACCCAGTACTTC. This translates into CASSQDMQVGQETQYF.

V is TRBV12-3 or TRBV12-4 and J is TRBJ2-3; 7 bases map to TRBD2. This CDR3 is built from 15 residues. V lost 5 bases to trimming and J lost 6 bases; unmatched junction nucleotides: 11. CDR3 loop: CASSIGHPGGDTQYF. As DNA, the CDR3 is TGTGCCAGCAGTATAGGACACCCGGGGGGTGATACGCAGTATTTT.

The chain uses TRBV10-1 and TRBJ2-7, with a weak D call TRBD1 (5 bases). Between the trimmed V and J ends, which lost 6 bases and 2 bases, there was a span of 11 bases. The CDR3 sequence is 13 residues long. Germline CDR1 is WNHNN and CDR2 is SYGVQD (reference sequence). The CDR3 DNA is TGCGCCAGCAGCGCACAGGCCGCCTACGAGCAGTACTTC. Translation: CASSAQAAYEQYF.

This clonotype was recorded at least ten times. V and J are TRBV2 and TRBJ1-5; D is unclear. CDR1 SNHLY and CDR2 FYNNEI come from the germline V gene. The CDR3 runs 12 residues. V lost 3 bases and J lost 12, with 12 bases in between. The CDR3 DNA is TGTGCCAGCAGTGATTCCGGGCGGTTCCAGCATTTT. Translating gives CASSDSGRFQHF.

The rearrangement joins TRBV19 to TRBJ1-2; TRBD1 matches 8 bases. The V gene's germline CDR1 is LNHDA and CDR2 SQIVND (reference sequence). The CDR3 contains 14 residues. Trimming at V came to 5 bases and at J to 3 bases, leaving 5 bases not matched to a gene. The CDR3 DNA reads as TGTGCCAGTAGTCCAGGGGGCCCCTACTATGGCTACACCTTC. Translation gives CASSPGGPYYGYTF.

This clonotype was counted many times. The chain recombines TRBV5-1 with TRBJ1-2, with D tentatively TRBD1 (5 bases). With 4 bases removed from V and 8 bases from J, the gap between germline ends came to 15 bases. The CDR3 loop spans 13 amino acids. Germline V lookup: CDR1 SGHRS, CDR2 YFSETQ. CDR3 DNA: TGCGCCAGCAGCCCTATTCAGGGTGGAGGCTACACCTTC. Translation: CASSPIQGGGYTF.

There are many counts of this clonotype. This chain connects TRBV12-5 to TRBJ1-5, with D uncertain. The V gene lost 3 bases and the J gene lost 1 base, with 7 bases spanning the gap. This CDR3 comprises 14 residues. Germline CDR1 reads LGHNT; CDR2 reads FRNRAP. In DNA, the CDR3 is TGTGCTAGTGGTTTCGGGCAGAGCAATCAGCCCCAGCATTTT. Translating gives CASGFGQSNQPQHF.

This clonotype showed up many times. V is TRBV20-1 and J is TRBJ1-2; D uncertain. CDR3 size: 12 residues. Germline V CDR1 and CDR2: DFQATT, SNEGSKA (reference sequence). The V end lost 1 base, the J end lost 2 bases, and 5 bases lay between the germline ends. The CDR3 DNA reads TGCAGTGCTAGAGGTGTGAACTATGGCTACACCTTC. Protein: CSARGVNYGYTF.

The chain's CDR3 is CSASEVPNTEAFF. In nucleotides, the CDR3 is TGCAGTGCTAGCGAGGTCCCGAACACTGAAGCTTTCTTT. This chain joins TRBV20-1 and TRBJ1-1; no definite D call. The CDR3 has 13 residues. V gave up 3 bases and J gave up 1 base, with 9 bases separating them. Germline CDR1 DFQATT, CDR2 SNEGSKA (reference sequence).

Turning to this clonotype: This could be a read error, since a much larger clone is one nucleotide away. V and J are TRBV12-3 or TRBV12-4 and TRBJ1-3; 7 positions agree with TRBD1. The CDR3 loop spans 14 amino acids. This CDR3 reads CASSNRGLGNAIYF. DNA for the CDR3: TGTGCCAGCAGTAACAGGGGACTTGGAAACGCCATATATTTT.

This clonotype has a handful of counts. The chain has TRBV24-1 and TRBJ2-1; possible D gene TRBD2, 7 bases. Germline assignment: CDR1 KGHDR and CDR2 SFDVKD. The CDR3 extends over 16 amino acids. V was pared by 1 base and J by 6 bases, with 15 bases between. The DNA of the CDR3 is TGTGCCACCAGTGATTTCGTCGCGGGGGCCTTCAATGAGCAGTTCTTC. Residues: CATSDFVAGAFNEQFF.

In its sample, this clonotype was seen many times. V is TRBV12-3 or TRBV12-4 and J is TRBJ2-3; tentatively, D is TRBD2 (6 bases). The CDR3 is made up of 15 amino acids. Trimming pared 7 bases from V and 10 bases from J, leaving 24 bases between. In DNA form, the CDR3 reads TGTGCCAGCAACCCTCCGGGGACTCCCGGGGAGGCGCAGTATTTT. Amino acid sequence: CASNPPGTPGEAQYF.

This clonotype was seen ten or more times. This chain uses TRBV5-1 with TRBJ2-1, with D possibly TRBD1 on 6 matching bases. V lost 7 bases and J lost 4, with 12 bases in between. This CDR3 is 13 amino acids long. Germline CDR1 SGHRS, CDR2 YFSETQ. CDR3 DNA: TGCGCCAGCGGATGGACAGATTACAATGAGCAGTTCTTC. This gives the protein CASGWTDYNEQFF.

Ten or more counts support this clonotype. V and J are TRBV12-3 or TRBV12-4 and TRBJ1-5, with no clear D. Trimming took off 7 bases at V and 2 bases at J, with 15 bases between the two ends. The CDR3 extends over 15 amino acids. The CDR3 sequence is CASTLDASGNQPQHF. The DNA of the CDR3 is TGTGCCAGCACCCTCGACGCAAGCGGCAATCAGCCCCAGCATTTT.

The J gene is TRBJ1-4, the V gene TRBV20-1; 7 bases line up with TRBD1. The germline V gene encodes CDR1 DFQATT and CDR2 SNEGSKA (reference sequence). The V segment lost 6 bases and the J segment 8 bases; nucleotides outside the gene matches: 9. There are 13 residues in the CDR3. CDR3 protein: CSAPDRVVEKLFF. CDR3 nucleotide sequence: TGCAGTGCCCCAGACAGGGTAGTAGAAAAACTGTTTTTT.